This TCR beta chain was obtained from a study of shared clonotypes between healthy human individuals. Study-level background: Per donor, CD8 memory used one plate, CD8 naive used two, CD4 memory used three and CD4 naive used three. Study-level points and caveats: Larger richness was generally estimated for naive than memory subsets. Sequencing depth was predicted to influence how clonotypes are shared among donors.

Sequenced by immunoSEQ multiplex PCR; TCRdb stores in-frame clones only, minus some. The sample includes almost 700,000 clones, around 90% seen only once; the top ten take about 24%. In regard to this clone: Its antigen remains unknown.

Only CD45RO-negative cells positively selected for CCR7 counted as naive CD8 cells, so terminally differentiated effector memory CD45RA+ cells were excluded. The TCR originated in a man aged 25-45 years in good health. The sample consisted of naive CD8+ T cells sorted from blood.

The CDR3 protein is CATSLTLSGNYEQYF. In DNA, the CDR3 is TGTGCCACAAGTCTTACGCTTAGCGGGAACTACGAGCAGTACTTC. This chain uses TRBV15 with TRBJ2-7; 8 nucleotides match TRBD2. J gave up 3 bases and V 9 bases, and 13 bases lay outside the gene matches. CDR1 and CDR2 from the germline V gene are LNHNV and YYDKDF (reference sequence). CDR3 length: 15 amino acids.